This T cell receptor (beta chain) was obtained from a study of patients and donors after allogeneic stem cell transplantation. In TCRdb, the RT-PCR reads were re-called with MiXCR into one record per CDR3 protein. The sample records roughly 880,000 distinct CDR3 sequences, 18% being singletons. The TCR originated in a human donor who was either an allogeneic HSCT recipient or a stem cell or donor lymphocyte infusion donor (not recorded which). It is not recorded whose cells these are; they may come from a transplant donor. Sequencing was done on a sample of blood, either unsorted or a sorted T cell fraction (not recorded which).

CDR3: CASSIGTSGGLTYNEQFF. The CDR3 nucleotides read TGTGCCAGTAGTATTGGGACTAGCGGGGGGTTAACCTACAATGAGCAGTTCTTC. The chain couples TRBV19 to TRBJ2-1; 15 bases fit TRBD2. V was pared by 3 bases and J by 2 bases, with 5 bases of the junction left unmatched. This CDR3 is built from 18 residues. Germline CDR1 LNHDA, CDR2 SQIVND (reference sequence).